What follows describes a single T cell receptor (beta chain). Its antigen remains unidentified. This sample was included in a study of T cell responses to AZD1222 COVID-19 vaccine. Overall study: Second doses were pooled across both intervals (about 4 or about 12 weeks). General study findings and limits: Across the whole spike, CD4 TCRs peaked at regions 160-218 and 743-854.

V lost 0 bases to trimming and J lost 11 bases, with 12 bases between them. Germline V CDR1 and CDR2: SGDLS, YYNGEE. The CDR3 has 13 amino acids. Repertoires were generated with immunoSEQ multiplex PCR, while TCRdb's copy carries only in-frame clones and drops some. Of about 150,000 clones in the sample, roughly 88% were seen once. Sequenced material: peripheral blood, taken on day 0 of AZD1222 vaccination. The source of this sequence is an adult in good health. The rearrangement uses TRBV9 and TRBJ2-1, with D possibly TRBD1 on 5 matching bases. CDR3 sequence reads: CASSVEQGRKQFF. CDR3 coding DNA: TGTGCCAGCAGCGTAGAGCAGGGCCGAAAGCAGTTCTTC.